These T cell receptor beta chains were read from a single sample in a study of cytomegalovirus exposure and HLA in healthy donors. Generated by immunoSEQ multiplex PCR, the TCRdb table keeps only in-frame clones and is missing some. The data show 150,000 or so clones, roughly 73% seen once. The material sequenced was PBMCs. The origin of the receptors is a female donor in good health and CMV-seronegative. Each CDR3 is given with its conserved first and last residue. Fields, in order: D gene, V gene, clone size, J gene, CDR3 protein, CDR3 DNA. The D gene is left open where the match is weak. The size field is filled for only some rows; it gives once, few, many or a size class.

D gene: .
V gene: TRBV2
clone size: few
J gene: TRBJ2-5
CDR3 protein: CASRSGSIQETQYF
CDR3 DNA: TGTGCCAGCAGATCCGGGAGCATACAAGAGACCCAGTACTTC

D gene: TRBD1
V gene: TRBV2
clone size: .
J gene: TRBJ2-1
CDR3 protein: CASSETYRDREYEQFF
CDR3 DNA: TGTGCCAGCAGTGAAACCTACCGAGACAGGGAGTATGAGCAGTTCTTC

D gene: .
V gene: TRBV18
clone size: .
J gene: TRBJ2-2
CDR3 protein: CASSPLSSGTGELFF
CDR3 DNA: TGTGCCAGCTCACCGCTGTCGTCGGGCACCGGGGAGCTGTTTTTT

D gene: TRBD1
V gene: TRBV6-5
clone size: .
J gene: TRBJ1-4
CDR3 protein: CASRTGTGEGEKLFF
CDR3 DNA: TGTGCCAGCAGAACCGGGACAGGGGAAGGGGAAAAACTGTTTTTT

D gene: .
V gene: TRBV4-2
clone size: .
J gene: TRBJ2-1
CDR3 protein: CASSHLSHNEQFF
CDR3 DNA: TGTGCCAGCAGCCACCTTTCCCACAATGAGCAGTTCTTC

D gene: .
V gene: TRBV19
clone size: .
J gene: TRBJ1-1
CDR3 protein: CASSFKLNTEAFF
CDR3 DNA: TGTGCCAGTAGTTTCAAATTGAACACTGAAGCTTTCTTT

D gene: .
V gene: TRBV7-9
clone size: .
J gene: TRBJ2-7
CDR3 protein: CASSLAGGGGANYEQYF
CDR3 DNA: TGTGCCAGCAGCTTAGCCGGTGGTGGCGGGGCCAACTACGAGCAGTACTTC

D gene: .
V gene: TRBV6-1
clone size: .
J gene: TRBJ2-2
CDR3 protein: CASTLRSNTGELFF
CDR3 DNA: TGTGCCAGCACCCTACGGTCGAACACCGGGGAGCTGTTTTTT

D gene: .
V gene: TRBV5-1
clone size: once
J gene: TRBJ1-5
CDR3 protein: CASSGELGQPQHF
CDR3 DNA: TGCGCCAGCAGTGGGGAGTTAGGGCAGCCCCAGCATTTT

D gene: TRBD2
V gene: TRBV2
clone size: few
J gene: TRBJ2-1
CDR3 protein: CASSAGLAFNEQFF
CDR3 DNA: TGTGCCAGCAGTGCGGGACTAGCTTTCAATGAGCAGTTCTTC

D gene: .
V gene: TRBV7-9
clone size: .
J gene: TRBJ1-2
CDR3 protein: CSSSLDLGQASVGYTF
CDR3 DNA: TGTTCCAGCAGCTTAGATCTTGGGCAGGCGTCGGTGGGCTACACCTTC

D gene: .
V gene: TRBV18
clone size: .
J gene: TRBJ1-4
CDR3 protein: CASSPDRLNEKLFF
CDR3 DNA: TGTGCCAGCTCCCCCGACAGGCTTAATGAAAAACTGTTTTTT

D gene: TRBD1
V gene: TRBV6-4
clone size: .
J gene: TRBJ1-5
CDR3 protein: CASSETGGSNQPQHF
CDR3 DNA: TGTGCCAGCAGTGAGACAGGGGGCAGCAATCAGCCCCAGCATTTT

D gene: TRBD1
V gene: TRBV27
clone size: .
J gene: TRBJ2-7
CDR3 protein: CASMPGQGTYEQYF
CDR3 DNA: TGTGCCAGCATGCCGGGACAGGGGACCTACGAGCAGTACTTC

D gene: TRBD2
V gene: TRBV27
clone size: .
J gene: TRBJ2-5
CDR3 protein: CASSLNSGGAETQYF
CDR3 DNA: TGTGCCAGCAGTTTAAATAGCGGGGGGGCCGAGACCCAGTACTTC

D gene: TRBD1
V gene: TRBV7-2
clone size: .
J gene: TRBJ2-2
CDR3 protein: CASSEGTGNTGELFF
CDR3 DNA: TGTGCCAGCAGCGAGGGGACAGGAAACACCGGGGAGCTGTTTTTT

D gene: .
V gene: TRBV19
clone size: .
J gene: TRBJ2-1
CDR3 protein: CASSIDLARYNEQFF
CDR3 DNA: TGTGCCAGTAGTATCGATCTAGCCCGATACAATGAGCAGTTCTTC

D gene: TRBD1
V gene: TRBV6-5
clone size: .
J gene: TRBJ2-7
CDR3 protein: CASRRDRGSSYEQYF
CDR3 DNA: TGTGCCAGCAGGCGGGACAGGGGGAGCTCCTACGAGCAGTACTTC

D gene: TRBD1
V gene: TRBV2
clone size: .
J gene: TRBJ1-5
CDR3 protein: CASTSTSQDRVGESNQPQHF
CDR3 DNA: TGTGCCAGCACCTCCACGTCTCAAGACAGGGTGGGAGAGAGCAATCAGCCCCAGCATTTT

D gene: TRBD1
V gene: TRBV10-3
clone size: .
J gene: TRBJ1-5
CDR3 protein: CAIGQGGQPQHF
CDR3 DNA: TGTGCCATCGGACAGGGTGGCCAGCCCCAGCATTTT

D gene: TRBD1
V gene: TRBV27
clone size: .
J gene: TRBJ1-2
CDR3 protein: CASSPGRPRGNYGYTF
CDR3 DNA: TGTGCCAGCAGCCCAGGGAGGCCCAGGGGGAACTATGGCTACACCTTC

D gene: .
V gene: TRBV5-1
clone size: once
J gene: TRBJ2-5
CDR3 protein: CASSFRRGEETQYF
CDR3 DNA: TGCGCCAGCAGCTTTCGTCGGGGTGAGGAGACCCAGTACTTC

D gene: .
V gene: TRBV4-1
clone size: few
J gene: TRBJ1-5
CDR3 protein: CASSQEGADQPQHF
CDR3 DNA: TGCGCCAGCAGCCAAGAGGGGGCTGATCAGCCCCAGCATTTT

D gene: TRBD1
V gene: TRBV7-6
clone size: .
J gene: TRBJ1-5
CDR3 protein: CASSGGQGLSGNQPQHF
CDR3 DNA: TGTGCCAGCAGCGGTGGACAGGGTTTGAGCGGCAATCAGCCCCAGCATTTT

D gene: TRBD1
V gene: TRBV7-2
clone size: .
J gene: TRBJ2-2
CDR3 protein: CASSPTPDRSGELFF
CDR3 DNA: TGTGCCAGCAGCCCCACCCCGGACAGGTCCGGGGAGCTGTTTTTT

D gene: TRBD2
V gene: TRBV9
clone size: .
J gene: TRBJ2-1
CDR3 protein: CASSVDGGGLAGVSYNEQFF
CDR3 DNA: TGTGCCAGCAGCGTTGACGGGGGGGGGCTAGCGGGGGTTTCCTACAATGAGCAGTTCTTC

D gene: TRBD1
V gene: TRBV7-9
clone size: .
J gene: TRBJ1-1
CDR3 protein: CASSLERQGATEAFF
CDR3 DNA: TGTGCCAGCAGCCTGGAGAGACAGGGGGCAACTGAAGCTTTCTTT

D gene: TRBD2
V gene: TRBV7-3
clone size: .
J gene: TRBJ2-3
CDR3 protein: CASSPRTSGGKTDTQYF
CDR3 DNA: TGTGCCAGCAGCCCTCGGACTAGCGGGGGGAAAACAGATACGCAGTATTTT

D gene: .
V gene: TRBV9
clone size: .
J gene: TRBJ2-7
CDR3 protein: CASSVLDSPYEQYF
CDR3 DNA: TGTGCCAGCAGCGTACTGGACAGTCCCTACGAGCAGTACTTC

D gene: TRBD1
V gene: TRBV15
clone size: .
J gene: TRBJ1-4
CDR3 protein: CATSPNEGASEKLFF
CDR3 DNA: TGTGCCACCAGCCCGAACGAGGGGGCGAGTGAAAAACTGTTTTTT

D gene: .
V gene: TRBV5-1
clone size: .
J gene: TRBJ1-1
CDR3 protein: CASSFDRNTEAFF
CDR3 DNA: TGCGCCAGCAGCTTTGACAGGAACACTGAAGCTTTCTTT

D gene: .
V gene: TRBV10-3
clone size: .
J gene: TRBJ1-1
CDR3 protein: CAIRNRDLNTEAFF
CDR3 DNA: TGTGCCATCAGGAACCGGGATCTTAACACTGAAGCTTTCTTT

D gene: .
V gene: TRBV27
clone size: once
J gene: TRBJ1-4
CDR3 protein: CASRSGSLVANEKLFF
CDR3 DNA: TGTGCCAGCAGATCAGGATCTTTGGTGGCTAATGAAAAACTGTTTTTT

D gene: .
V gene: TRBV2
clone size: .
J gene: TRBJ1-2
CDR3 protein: CASSVTGRVGYTF
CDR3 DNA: TGTGCCAGCAGTGTAACAGGCCGCGTAGGCTACACCTTC

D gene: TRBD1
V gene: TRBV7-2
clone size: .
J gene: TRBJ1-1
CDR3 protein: CASSLRRTGDTEAFF
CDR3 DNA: TGTGCCAGCAGCTTACGGCGGACAGGGGACACTGAAGCTTTCTTT

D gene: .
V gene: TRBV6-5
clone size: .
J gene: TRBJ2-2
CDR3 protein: CASSDPRDTGELFF
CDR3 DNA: TGTGCCAGCAGTGACCCCAGGGACACCGGGGAGCTGTTTTTT

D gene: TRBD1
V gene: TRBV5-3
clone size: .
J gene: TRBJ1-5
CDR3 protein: CARSKRQGAFQPQHF
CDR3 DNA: TGTGCCAGAAGCAAGCGACAGGGGGCTTTTCAGCCCCAGCATTTT

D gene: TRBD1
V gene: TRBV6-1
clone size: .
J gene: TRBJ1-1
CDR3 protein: CASSADRDRANEAFF
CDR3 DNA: TGTGCCAGCAGTGCAGACCGGGACAGGGCTAATGAAGCTTTCTTT

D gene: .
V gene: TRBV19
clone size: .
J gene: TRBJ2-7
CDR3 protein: CASSISGRGYEQYF
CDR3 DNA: TGTGCCAGTAGTATTTCGGGCAGGGGCTACGAGCAGTACTTC

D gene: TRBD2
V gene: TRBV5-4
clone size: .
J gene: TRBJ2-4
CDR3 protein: CASSLASGGLGKNIQYF
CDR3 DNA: TGTGCCAGCAGCTTGGCTAGCGGGGGGCTTGGCAAAAACATTCAGTACTTC

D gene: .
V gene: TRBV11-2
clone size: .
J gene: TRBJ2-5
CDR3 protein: CASSPRGARVGETQYF
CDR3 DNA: TGTGCCAGCAGCCCCCGCGGGGCGAGGGTTGGAGAGACCCAGTACTTC

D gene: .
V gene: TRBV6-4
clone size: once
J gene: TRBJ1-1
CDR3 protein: CASRRTELGGNGRVSEAFF
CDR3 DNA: TGTGCCAGCAGGCGCACGGAGTTGGGGGGAAATGGTCGAGTGTCTGAAGCTTTCTTT

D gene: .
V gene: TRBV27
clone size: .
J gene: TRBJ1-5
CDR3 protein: CATRGGVNQPQHF
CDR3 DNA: TGTGCCACCCGGGGTGGGGTTAATCAGCCCCAGCATTTT

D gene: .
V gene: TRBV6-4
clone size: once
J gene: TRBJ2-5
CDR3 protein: CASSGLVGGRASLLMTQYF
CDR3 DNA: TGTGCCAGCAGTGGTTTGGTAGGGGGTCGGGCGTCCCTACTCATGACCCAGTACTTC

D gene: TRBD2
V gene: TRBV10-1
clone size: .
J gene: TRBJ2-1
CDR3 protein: CASSEPKRGGNEQFF
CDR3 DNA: TGCGCCAGCAGTGAGCCGAAGCGGGGGGGCAATGAGCAGTTCTTC

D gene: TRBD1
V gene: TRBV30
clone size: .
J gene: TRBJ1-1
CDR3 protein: CAWSASPGGSEAFF
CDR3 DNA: TGTGCCTGGAGTGCCTCCCCAGGGGGCTCCGAAGCTTTCTTT

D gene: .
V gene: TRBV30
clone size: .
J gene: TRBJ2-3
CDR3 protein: CAWSVGLGPATHGSADTQYF
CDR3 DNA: TGTGCCTGGAGTGTAGGTTTGGGCCCGGCCACCCACGGGAGTGCAGATACGCAGTATTTT

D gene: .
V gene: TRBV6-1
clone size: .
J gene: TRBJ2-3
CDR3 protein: CASSEGGHYTDTQYF
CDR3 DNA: TGTGCCAGCAGTGAAGGGGGACACTACACAGATACGCAGTATTTT

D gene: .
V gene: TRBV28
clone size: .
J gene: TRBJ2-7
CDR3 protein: CASSSSGWPYEQYF
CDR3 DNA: TGTGCCAGCAGTTCGTCAGGGTGGCCCTACGAGCAGTACTTC

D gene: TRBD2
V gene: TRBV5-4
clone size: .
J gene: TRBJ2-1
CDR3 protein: CASSLAGGSSNEQFF
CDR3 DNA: TGTGCCAGCAGCTTGGCTGGCGGGAGTTCGAATGAGCAGTTCTTC

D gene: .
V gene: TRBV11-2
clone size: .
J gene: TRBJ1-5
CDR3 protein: CASSLGTPQPQHF
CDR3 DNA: TGTGCCAGCAGCTTAGGGACTCCGCAGCCCCAGCATTTT

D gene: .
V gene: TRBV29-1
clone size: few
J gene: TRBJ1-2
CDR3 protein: CSYGQSYGYTF
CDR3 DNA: TGCAGCTACGGACAGAGCTATGGCTACACCTTC

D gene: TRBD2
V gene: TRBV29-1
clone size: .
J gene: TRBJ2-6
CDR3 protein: CSVFSRQAGGYPSGANVLTF
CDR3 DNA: TGCAGCGTTTTCAGCCGTCAAGCGGGAGGCTACCCCTCTGGGGCCAACGTCCTGACTTTC

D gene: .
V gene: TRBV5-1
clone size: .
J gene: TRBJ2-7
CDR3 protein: CASSLVRGYEQYF
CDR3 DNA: TGCGCCAGCAGCTTGGTAAGGGGTTACGAGCAGTACTTC

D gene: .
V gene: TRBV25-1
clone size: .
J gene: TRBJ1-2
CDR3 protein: CASSESPGTNGYTF
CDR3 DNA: TGTGCCAGCAGTGAATCACCAGGGACAAATGGCTACACCTTC

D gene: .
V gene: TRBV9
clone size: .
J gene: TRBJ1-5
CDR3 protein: CASSVEGNSNQPQHF
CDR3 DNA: TGTGCCAGCAGCGTGGAGGGGAATAGCAATCAGCCCCAGCATTTT

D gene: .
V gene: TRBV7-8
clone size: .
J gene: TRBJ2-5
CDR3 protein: CASSLVVRWGGGQETQYF
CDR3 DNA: TGTGCCAGCAGCTTAGTGGTTCGTTGGGGGGGCGGCCAAGAGACCCAGTACTTC

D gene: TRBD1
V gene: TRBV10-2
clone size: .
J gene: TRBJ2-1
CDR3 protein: CASSDRTGTGYNEQFF
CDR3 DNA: TGCGCCAGTTCAGACCGGACCGGGACAGGGTACAATGAGCAGTTCTTC

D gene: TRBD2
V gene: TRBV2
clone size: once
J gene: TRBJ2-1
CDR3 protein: CASSEEGLAGFRSYNEQFF
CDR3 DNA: TGTGCCAGCAGTGAAGAAGGACTAGCGGGGTTTAGGTCCTACAATGAGCAGTTCTTC

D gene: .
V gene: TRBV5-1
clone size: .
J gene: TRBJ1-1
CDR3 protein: CASSLNLNTEAFF
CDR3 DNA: TGCGCCAGCAGCTTAAACTTGAACACTGAAGCTTTCTTT